Presented here are 17 T cell receptor beta chains from one specimen sequenced in a study of blood T cells in healthy people across ages (dated by TCRdb to the mid-2010s). The method behind the library was 5' RACE. Sequencer: Illumina HiSeq 2500. A second 7 to 11 cycle PCR used a sample-barcoded 5' primer and a J-beta primer mix. Using fastp at Q25 and MiXCR, TCRdb reprocessed the public reads and kept productive beta chains. Every entry covers one CDR3 protein and lists the most common genes and DNA from its rows. The sample profile shows 1.5 million to 2 million distinct CDR3 sequences; roughly 52% of them were found once. Of the sample, 2.1% falls within the top ten clones. The source material was blood. The receptors were sampled from a woman in her forties in good health.

The V gene is TRBV27, the J gene TRBJ1-6, with 8 bases matching TRBD1. Per the germline V gene, CDR1 is MNHEY and CDR2 is SMNVEV (reference sequence). The CDR3 totals 15 residues. V lost 3 bases, J lost 9 bases, and 7 bases stayed unmatched. The CDR3 region is CASSFDRGLGSPLHF. CDR3 DNA sequence: TGTGCCAGCAGTTTTGACAGGGGATTAGGTTCACCCCTCCACTTT.

The CDR3 region is CSVARPGLNTEAFF. DNA of the CDR3: TGCAGCGTCGCCCGCCCTGGGTTGAACACTGAAGCTTTCTTT. The chain has TRBV29-1 and TRBJ1-1; D is unresolved. Germline V gene data show CDR1 as SQVTM and CDR2 as ANQGSEA. V was cut by 6 bases and J by 0 bases, with 14 bases left in between. This CDR3 spans 14 amino acids.

The chain couples TRBV7-9 to TRBJ1-1; a possible D gene is TRBD1 (5 bases). Germline V gene lookup returns CDR1 SEHNR and CDR2 FQNEAQ (reference sequence). V was clipped by 6 bases and J by 8 bases, with 16 bases between them. The CDR3 totals 13 residues. CDR3 residues: CASSLISRVEAFF. CDR3 DNA: TGTGCCAGCAGTTTAATATCCAGGGTCGAAGCTTTCTTT.

This clonotype was counted a few times. The chain uses TRBV15 and TRBJ2-5; D uncertain. The CDR3 is made up of 14 amino acids. The ends were cut back, 4 bases at V and 5 bases at J, with 14 bases in the middle. The germline gives CDR1 LNHNV, CDR2 YYDKDF (reference sequence). The DNA of the CDR3 is TGTGCCACCAGCAACCTAGACGCGTTGGAGACCCAGTACTTC. It codes for CATSNLDALETQYF.

This chain connects TRBV3-1 to TRBJ2-3, with D perhaps TRBD1 (5 bases). The germline CDR1 and CDR2 sequences are LGHDT and YNNKEL (reference sequence). The CDR3 covers 17 residues. V dropped 4 bases and J dropped 2 bases, with 19 bases sitting between them. Written as DNA, the CDR3 is TGTGCCAGCAGCCTCCTTCCTCGCGCAGGGCCCACAGATACGCAGTATTTT. Translation gives CASSLLPRAGPTDTQYF.

There are a few counts of this clonotype. The chain couples TRBV27 to TRBJ2-5; 9 bases match TRBD1. Germline CDR1 and CDR2: MNHEY and SMNVEV (reference sequence). The CDR3 is 15 residues long. V shed 5 bases, J shed 5 bases, and the junction held 9 bases outside the gene matches. The CDR3 here is CASSPLDRGHETQYF. Here the CDR3 DNA reads TGTGCCAGCAGTCCCTTGGACAGGGGACATGAGACCCAGTACTTC.

The rearrangement links TRBV24-1 to TRBJ2-3; 12 bases are a match to TRBD1. The J segment lost 7 bases and the V segment lost 6 bases, leaving 10 bases of the junction unmatched. Germline V gives CDR1 KGHDR, CDR2 SFDVKD. The CDR3 is 16 residues long. This CDR3 is CATSHRPGQGAYTQYF. As DNA, the CDR3 is TGTGCCACCAGTCACAGACCGGGACAGGGGGCATATACGCAGTATTTT.

This chain links TRBV10-3 with TRBJ2-5; 8 bases are a match to TRBD1. CDR1 and CDR2 (germline): ENHRY, SYGVKD. With 6 bases clipped from V and 4 bases from J, the junction kept 4 bases outside the gene matches. The CDR3 is 13 amino acids. CDR3 DNA: TGTGCCATCAGCTTAGGACAGGGAGAGACCCAGTACTTC. Translation gives CAISLGQGETQYF.

The chain links TRBV20-1 to TRBJ1-2; no clear D gene. Germline V gene sequence: CDR1 DFQATT, CDR2 SNEGSKA (reference sequence). There are 10 residues in the CDR3. The V and J ends lost 5 bases and 6 bases respectively, with 7 bases between them. CDR3 region: CSAWWNGYTF. CDR3 coding DNA: TGCAGTGCTTGGTGGAATGGCTACACCTTC.

The V gene is TRBV9, the J gene TRBJ1-4, with 7 bases lining up with TRBD1. This CDR3 spans 19 amino acids. V lost 3 bases, J lost 0 bases, and 14 bases stayed unmatched. The germline V gene encodes CDR1 SGDLS and CDR2 YYNGEE. CDR3 sequence reads: CASSGSDRAEIATNEKLFF. CDR3 nucleotide sequence: TGTGCCAGCAGCGGGAGCGACAGGGCGGAAATTGCAACTAATGAAAAACTGTTTTTT.

This clonotype turned up a few times. This sequence joins TRBV7-2 and TRBJ2-3; 13 bases align to TRBD2. The germline gives CDR1 SGHTA, CDR2 FQGNSA. The ends lost 5 bases at V and 8 bases at J; junction bases unmatched: 19. The CDR3 covers 19 residues. CDR3 sequence (DNA): TGTGCCAGCAGCCCTACATTGGGATCGGGACTAGCGGGGCTTGTTACGCAGTATTTT. This sequence encodes CASSPTLGSGLAGLVTQYF.

The V and J genes are TRBV7-2 and TRBJ2-3, with 7 bases lining up with TRBD2. V gave up 3 bases and J gave up 8 bases; unmatched junction bases: 8. The CDR3 covers 14 residues. Germline values: CDR1 SGHTA, CDR2 FQGNSA. The CDR3 DNA is TGTGCCAGCAGCTTGGCAAGACTAGCTGCTACGCAGTATTTT. Protein product: CASSLARLAATQYF.

V usage is TRBV4-3 and J usage is TRBJ2-3; the D gene is possibly TRBD2 (6 bases). V gave up 3 bases and J gave up 0 bases, with 22 bases separating them. Per germline, CDR1 LGHNA and CDR2 YSLEER. CDR3 length: 19 residues. CDR3 sequence (DNA): TGCGCCAGCAGCCACGCTACCGGGACTGGTTCCTCTAGCACAGATACGCAGTATTTT. Translated, it gives CASSHATGTGSSSTDTQYF.

The chain couples TRBV20-1 to TRBJ2-1, with D perhaps TRBD2 (7 bases). This CDR3 is 12 amino acids long. CDR1 is DFQATT and CDR2 is SNEGSKA in the germline V gene (reference sequence). V gave up 4 bases and J gave up 12 bases, with 16 bases separating them. The CDR3 sequence is CSATHAGARQFF. DNA for the CDR3: TGCAGTGCTACCCATGCGGGGGCGCGGCAGTTCTTC.

The chain links TRBV12-3 or TRBV12-4 to TRBJ1-6, with D possibly being TRBD1 (5 bases). V was shortened by 7 bases and J by 13 bases, with 17 bases between the two germline ends. This CDR3 has 13 amino acids. The CDR3 here is CASTTTGLGPLHF. DNA for the CDR3: TGTGCCAGCACAACTACAGGCCTGGGGCCCCTCCACTTT.

The chain combines TRBV7-2 with TRBJ2-7, with 8 nucleotides matching TRBD1. From germline, CDR1 is SGHTA and CDR2 FQGNSA. This CDR3 is built from 16 residues. V trimming: 5 bases; J trimming: 10 bases; junction bases outside the gene matches: 19. The CDR3 reads CASSIGQGASLESQYF. The CDR3 coding sequence is TGTGCCAGCAGCATCGGACAGGGAGCGTCCTTAGAGTCCCAGTACTTC. Full variable domain (remainder filled in from reference TRBV7-2 and TRBJ2-7): GAGVSQSPSNKVTEKGKDVELRCDPISGHTALYWYRQSLGQGLEFLIYFQGNSAPDKSGLPSDRFSAERTGGSVSTLTIQRTQQEDSAVYLCASSIGQGASLESQYFGPGTRLTVT.

V gene TRBV20-1 combines with J gene TRBJ2-4; 10 bases align to TRBD2. With the DNA end fitting TRBJ2-7 better, the J assignment may be wrong. The CDR3 has 16 amino acids. Looked up from germline, CDR1 is DFQATT and CDR2 is SNEGSKA (reference sequence). The CDR3 DNA reads as TGCAGTGCTAGAGAGGAAACTAGCGGGGCGAACTACGAGCAGTACTTC. Protein: CSAREETSGANYEQYF.